This T cell receptor beta chain derives from a study of CD8+ T cells in alopecia areata. Regarding treatment: oral pan-JAK inhibitor, 5-10 mg twice daily. This clone has only one observation. Antigen specificity is unknown. Whole-study results and caveats: Because of a solitary nonresponder, the connection of baseline CD8+ expansion to response stays uncertain.

RNA, once extracted, was reverse transcribed into cDNA for use as the sequencing template. The protocol was immunoSEQ multiplex PCR, while the TCRdb copy is restricted to in-frame clones and leaves out a portion. The table shows 150,000 to 200,000 clones, with about three fifths occurring only once. The sequenced sample was CD4+ T cells sorted from blood, obtained at week 4, from a patient treated with tofacitinib. This sequence was found in a human donor with alopecia areata.

CDR3 nucleotide sequence: TGTGCCAGCAGTATGGGGTCCGGCGGATATAATGAAAAACTGTTTTTT. This translates into CASSMGSGGYNEKLFF. This sequence joins TRBV5-6 and TRBJ1-4; D not resolved. The CDR3 is 16 amino acids. V gave up 5 bases and J gave up 4 bases, with 18 bases separating them. From germline, CDR1 is SGHDT and CDR2 YYEEEE.